These T cell receptor beta chains were read from a single sample in a study of blood T cell repertoires in COVID-19. Only in-frame clones appear in the TCRdb table, and some are missing; sequencing was by immunoSEQ multiplex PCR. The sample lists tens of thousands of clones; 75% to 95% were seen once. Sequenced: peripheral blood. The receptor source for this set is a woman aged 80 or over with acute or convalescent COVID-19. The CDR3 runs from the conserved cysteine through the conserved F or W. A D gene is named only where the DNA matches it firmly. Clone size is stated in some rows and not others, as once, few, many or a class when expanded.

v_call	clone_size	j_call	d_call	cdr3_nt	cdr3_aa
TRBV2	NA	TRBJ2-3	NA	TGTGCCAGCAGTACGGGGGCTGGCGGGAGCGGCACAGATACGCAGTATTTT	CASSTGAGGSGTDTQYF
TRBV12-3/TRBV12-4	NA	TRBJ2-5	NA	TGTGCCAGCAGTTTAGGGCAGCAAGAGACCCAGTACTTC	CASSLGQQETQYF
TRBV11-2	NA	TRBJ1-3	NA	TGTGCCAGCAGCTTAGCCCAGGGCCTCGCTGGAAACACCATATATTTT	CASSLAQGLAGNTIYF
TRBV3-1/TRBV3-2	NA	TRBJ1-1	NA	TGTGCCAGCAGGCGCTCGGGGGTCATGAACACTGAAGCTTTCTTT	CASRRSGVMNTEAFF
TRBV29-1	NA	TRBJ2-1	TRBD1	TGCAGCGTAGCCGGGACAGAAAGCTCCTACAATGAGCAGTTCTTC	CSVAGTESSYNEQFF
TRBV10-2	NA	TRBJ2-7	TRBD1	TGCGCCAGCAGTCCCGGACAGGGATCCCACGAGCAGTACTTC	CASSPGQGSHEQYF
TRBV2	once	TRBJ1-1	TRBD1	TGTGCCAGCAGACCCGGGACAGGGGGCGTGAGTGGGAACACTGAAGCTTTCTTT	CASRPGTGGVSGNTEAFF
TRBV27	NA	TRBJ1-3	TRBD1	TGTGCCAGCCGACAGGGGGCTGGAAACACCATATATTTT	CASRQGAGNTIYF
TRBV18	NA	TRBJ2-7	NA	TGTGCCAGCTCACCAGGAGGATTGGGTGAGCAGTACTTC	CASSPGGLGEQYF
TRBV18	NA	TRBJ2-1	NA	TGTGCCAGCTCAAAGACCGACTCCAATGAGCAGTTCTTC	CASSKTDSNEQFF
TRBV9	NA	TRBJ2-7	TRBD2	TGTGCCAGCAGCGTAGTCGGGACTAGCGGGAGCTCCTACGAGCAGTACTTC	CASSVVGTSGSSYEQYF
TRBV27	once	TRBJ2-1	TRBD2	TGTGCCAGCAGTTTAGGACTAGCGGAGGCCTACAATGAGCAGTTCTTC	CASSLGLAEAYNEQFF
TRBV24-1	once	TRBJ2-1	TRBD1	TGTGCCACCAGTCCGGGGGGGGACAGGGGATACAATGAGCAGTTCTTC	CATSPGGDRGYNEQFF
TRBV2	NA	TRBJ1-2	TRBD1	TGTGCCAGCACACCGGGACAGGGGTCCTACACCTTC	CASTPGQGSYTF
TRBV3-1/TRBV3-2	NA	TRBJ1-2	NA	TGTGCCAGCAGCCAAGGGACATTTGGCTACACCTTC	CASSQGTFGYTF
TRBV19	few	TRBJ2-6	NA	TGTGCCAGTAGTATAGGGGAAGGGGTATCTGGGGCCAACGTCCTGACTTTC	CASSIGEGVSGANVLTF
TRBV25-1	NA	TRBJ2-7	TRBD2	TGTGCCAGCAGTGAATATCGTAGCGGGAGCTCCTACGAGCAGTACTTC	CASSEYRSGSSYEQYF
TRBV5-1	NA	TRBJ2-1	TRBD2	TGCGCCAGCAACCCGGACGGGAGGAGGACCTACAATGAGCAGTTCTTC	CASNPDGRRTYNEQFF
TRBV4-2	NA	TRBJ2-1	NA	TGTGCCAGCAGCCGAGCCGGAGGGCAGAATGAGCAGTTCTTC	CASSRAGGQNEQFF
TRBV10-3	once	TRBJ2-1	TRBD2	TGTGCCATCAGTGTTAGCGGGGTCGACAATGAGCAGTTCTTC	CAISVSGVDNEQFF
TRBV27	once	TRBJ2-1	NA	TGTGCCAGCAGTCCACAGGCGTCCCTCTACAATGAGCAGTTCTTC	CASSPQASLYNEQFF
TRBV7-2	NA	TRBJ1-2	TRBD1	TGTGCCAGCAGCTTAACCGGGGACAGGGGCGGCTACACCTTC	CASSLTGDRGGYTF
TRBV28	NA	TRBJ2-1	NA	TGTGCCAGCAGTGGGACACCTCTCAATGAGCAGTTCTTC	CASSGTPLNEQFF
TRBV9	NA	TRBJ2-3	TRBD2	TGTGCCAGCAGCGTAGTCGGACTAGCGGGGGGGTCTGGCACAGATACGCAGTATTTT	CASSVVGLAGGSGTDTQYF
TRBV5-1	NA	TRBJ2-1	TRBD1	TGCGCCAGCAGCGGAGGGACAGGCCTACTGGATGAGCAGTTCTTC	CASSGGTGLLDEQFF
TRBV29-1	few	TRBJ1-1	NA	TGCAGCGCCCGCACTCTGAGAGCTGAAGCTTTCTTT	CSARTLRAEAFF
TRBV9	once	TRBJ1-2	TRBD1	TGTGCCAGCAGTGCTCAACCCGGGACAGGGGCCACCTTC	CASSAQPGTGATF
TRBV7-2	NA	TRBJ2-3	NA	TGTGCCAGCGACCCTTCACAGGGCAGTACAGATACGCAGTATTTT	CASDPSQGSTDTQYF
TRBV5-1	NA	TRBJ1-6	TRBD1	TGCGCCAGCAGCTTGACTGGGACAGCAATTCCACCCCTCCACTTT	CASSLTGTAIPPLHF
TRBV7-8	NA	TRBJ1-3	NA	TGTGCCAGCAGCCCCTGGGGCGGAAACTCTGGAAACACCATATATTTT	CASSPWGGNSGNTIYF
TRBV18	once	TRBJ1-3	NA	TGTGCCAGCTCACCACGGGGGGGCTCTGGAAACACCATATATTTT	CASSPRGGSGNTIYF
TRBV10-2	NA	TRBJ1-2	NA	TGCGCCAGCAGCCAGGGGACCCCGGGTGGCTACACCTTC	CASSQGTPGGYTF
TRBV3-1/TRBV3-2	once	TRBJ2-3	TRBD1	TGTGCCAGCAGCCAGCTAAACAGGGGGCATACAGATACGCAGTATTTT	CASSQLNRGHTDTQYF
TRBV3-1/TRBV3-2	NA	TRBJ2-5	NA	TGTGCCAGCAGCCAAGGTCTAGTTCAAGAGACCCAGTACTTC	CASSQGLVQETQYF
TRBV19	NA	TRBJ1-3	NA	TGTGCCAGTCTCCGGGACACTTTTTTCGGAAACACCATATATTTT	CASLRDTFFGNTIYF
TRBV7-9	NA	TRBJ2-7	NA	TGTGCCAGCAGCTTGGCGGGGGCCTTCTCCTACGAGCAGTACTTC	CASSLAGAFSYEQYF
TRBV28	NA	TRBJ2-7	TRBD2	TGTGCCAGCAGTCCCCGGACTAGCGGGAGGGCCAGCCACGAGCAGTACTTC	CASSPRTSGRASHEQYF
TRBV19	NA	TRBJ1-5	NA	TGTGCCAGTAGTATGCAGGGGAGCGTCAATCAGCCCCAGCATTTT	CASSMQGSVNQPQHF
TRBV4-2	NA	TRBJ2-3	NA	TGTGCCAGCAGCCAAGAGGGAGCCTCCGGTACGCAGTATTTT	CASSQEGASGTQYF
TRBV15	once	TRBJ2-5	NA	TGTGCCACCAGCAGAGATTGGGCAAGTGAGACCCAGTACTTC	CATSRDWASETQYF
TRBV24-1	once	TRBJ1-6	NA	TGTGCCACCAGTGCGGGACAACGGAATTCACCCCTCCACTTT	CATSAGQRNSPLHF
TRBV6-1	NA	TRBJ1-2	NA	TGTGCCAGCAGTGAAGCGGAGGGTTACTATGGCTACACCTTC	CASSEAEGYYGYTF
TRBV5-1	NA	TRBJ2-5	TRBD2	TGCGCCAGCAGCTTGGACGGGCTAGCGGGGGGGCCGGTGACGGAGACCCAGTACTTC	CASSLDGLAGGPVTETQYF
TRBV19	few	TRBJ1-4	NA	TGTGCCAGTAGTACAACCGACAGGCGTAATGAAAAACTGTTTTTT	CASSTTDRRNEKLFF
TRBV6-5	NA	TRBJ2-7	TRBD1	TGTGCCAGCAGCCGGGACAGGAGGACCTACGCGCAGTACTTC	CASSRDRRTYAQYF
TRBV6-2/TRBV6-3	NA	TRBJ1-6	TRBD1	TGTGCCAGCAGTTATGGGACAGGGGTCACATCACCCCTCCACTTT	CASSYGTGVTSPLHF
TRBV4-3	NA	TRBJ1-4	NA	TGCGCCAGCAGCCAAGATCTCGGGGGATCTTCTCGCGGCGGTGAAAAACTGTTTTTT	CASSQDLGGSSRGGEKLFF
TRBV7-2	NA	TRBJ1-1	TRBD1	TGTGCCAGCAGCTTTCCTACAGGGGGCACTGAAGCTTTCTTT	CASSFPTGGTEAFF
TRBV9	NA	TRBJ1-5	NA	TGTGCCAGCAGCGTAGAGGGGGTTAGTCAGCCCCAGCATTTT	CASSVEGVSQPQHF
TRBV19	NA	TRBJ2-7	NA	TGTGCCAGTAGTATGGGACACTCCTACGAGCAGTACTTC	CASSMGHSYEQYF
TRBV28	NA	TRBJ1-2	NA	TGTGCCAGCAGTCCCGTATTTTTTAGCTATGGCTACACCTTC	CASSPVFFSYGYTF
TRBV7-9	few	TRBJ2-5	TRBD1	TGTGCCAGCAGCCAAGGGACAGGGGGTCGGGAGACCCAGTACTTC	CASSQGTGGRETQYF
TRBV2	NA	TRBJ2-6	NA	TGTGCCAGCAGGGTTGGACACGGCGCTGGGGCCAACGTCCTGACTTTC	CASRVGHGAGANVLTF
TRBV5-1	NA	TRBJ1-1	NA	TGCGCCAGCAGCTTGGTTTTTCGGAACACTGAAGCTTTCTTT	CASSLVFRNTEAFF
TRBV19	NA	TRBJ1-3	NA	TGTGCCAGTAGTAGCCCACAGGGTATTACTGGAAACACCATATATTTT	CASSSPQGITGNTIYF